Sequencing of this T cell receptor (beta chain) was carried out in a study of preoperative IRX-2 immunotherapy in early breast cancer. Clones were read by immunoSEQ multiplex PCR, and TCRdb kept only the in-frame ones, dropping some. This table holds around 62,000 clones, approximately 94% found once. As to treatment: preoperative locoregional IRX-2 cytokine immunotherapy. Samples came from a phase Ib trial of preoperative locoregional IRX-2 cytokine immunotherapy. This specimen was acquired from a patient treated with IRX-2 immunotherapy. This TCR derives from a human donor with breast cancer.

The chain's CDR3 is CASRGQGDEAFF. The CDR3 bases are TGTGCCAGCAGAGGACAGGGGGATGAAGCTTTCTTT. The chain recombines TRBV25-1 with TRBJ1-1; 10 bases fit TRBD1. The V and J ends lost 6 bases and 7 bases, in that order; junction bases with no gene match: 2. Per germline, CDR1 MGHDK and CDR2 SYGVNS. The CDR3 runs to 12 residues.